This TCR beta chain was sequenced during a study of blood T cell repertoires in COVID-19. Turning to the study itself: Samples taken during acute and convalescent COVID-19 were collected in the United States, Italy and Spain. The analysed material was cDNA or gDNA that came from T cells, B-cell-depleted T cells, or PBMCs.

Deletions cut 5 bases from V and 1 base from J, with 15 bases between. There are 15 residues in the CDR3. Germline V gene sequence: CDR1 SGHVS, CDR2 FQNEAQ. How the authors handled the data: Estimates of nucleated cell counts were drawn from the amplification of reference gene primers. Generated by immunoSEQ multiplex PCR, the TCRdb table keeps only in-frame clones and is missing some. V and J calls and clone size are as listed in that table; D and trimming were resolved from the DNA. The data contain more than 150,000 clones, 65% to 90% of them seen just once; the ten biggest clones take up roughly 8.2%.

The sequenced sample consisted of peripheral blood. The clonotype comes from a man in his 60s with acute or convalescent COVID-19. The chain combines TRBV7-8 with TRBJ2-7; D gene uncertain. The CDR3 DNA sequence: TGTGCCAGCAGCAGAACCCACGGCGGTTCCTACGAGCAGTACTTC. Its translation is CASSRTHGGSYEQYF.